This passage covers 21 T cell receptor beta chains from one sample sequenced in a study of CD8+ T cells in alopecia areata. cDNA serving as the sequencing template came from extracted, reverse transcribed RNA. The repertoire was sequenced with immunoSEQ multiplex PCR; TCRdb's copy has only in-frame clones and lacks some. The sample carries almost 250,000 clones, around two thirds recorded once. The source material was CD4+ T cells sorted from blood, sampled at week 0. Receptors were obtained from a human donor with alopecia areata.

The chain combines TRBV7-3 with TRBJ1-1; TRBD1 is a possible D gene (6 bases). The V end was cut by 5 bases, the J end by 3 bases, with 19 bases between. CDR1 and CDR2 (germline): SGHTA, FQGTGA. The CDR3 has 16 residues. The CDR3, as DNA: TGTGCCAGCAGCCCCCTTCCGCTTGGACAGTACACTGAAGCTTTCTTT. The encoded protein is CASSPLPLGQYTEAFF.

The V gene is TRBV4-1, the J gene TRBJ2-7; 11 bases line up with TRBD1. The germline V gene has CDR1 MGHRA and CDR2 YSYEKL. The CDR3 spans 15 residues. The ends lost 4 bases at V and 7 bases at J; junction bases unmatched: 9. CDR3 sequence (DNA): TGCGCCAGCAGCCTCGGGACAGGGGGTGAGGATGAGCAGTACTTC. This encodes CASSLGTGGEDEQYF.

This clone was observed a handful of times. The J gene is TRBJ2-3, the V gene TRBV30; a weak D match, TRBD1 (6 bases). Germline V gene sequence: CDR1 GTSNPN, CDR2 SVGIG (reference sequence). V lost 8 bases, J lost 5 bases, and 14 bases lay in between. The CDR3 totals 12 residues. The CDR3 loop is CAGWTVGDTQYF. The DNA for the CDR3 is TGTGCCGGATGGACAGTTGGAGATACGCAGTATTTT.

The CDR3 loop is CAWDTGNQPQHF. The CDR3 DNA reads TGTGCCTGGGATACAGGGAATCAGCCCCAGCATTTT. The V call is TRBV30, the J call TRBJ1-5; TRBD1 is a possible D gene (6 bases). Looked up from germline, CDR1 is GTSNPN and CDR2 is SVGIG (reference sequence). The CDR3 length is 12 residues. V lost 5 bases to trimming and J lost 4 bases, with 9 bases between them.

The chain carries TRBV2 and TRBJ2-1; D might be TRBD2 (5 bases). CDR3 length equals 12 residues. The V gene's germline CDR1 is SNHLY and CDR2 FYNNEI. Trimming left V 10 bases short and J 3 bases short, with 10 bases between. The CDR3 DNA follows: TGTGCCACGAAGGACTTCTACAATGAGCAGTTCTTC. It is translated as CATKDFYNEQFF.

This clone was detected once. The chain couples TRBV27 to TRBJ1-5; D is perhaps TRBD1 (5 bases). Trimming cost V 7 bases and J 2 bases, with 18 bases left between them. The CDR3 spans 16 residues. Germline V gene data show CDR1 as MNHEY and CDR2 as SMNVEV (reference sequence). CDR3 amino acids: CASTRAGPDGNQPQHF. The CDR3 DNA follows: TGTGCCAGCACCCGCGCGGGGCCAGATGGCAATCAGCCCCAGCATTTT.

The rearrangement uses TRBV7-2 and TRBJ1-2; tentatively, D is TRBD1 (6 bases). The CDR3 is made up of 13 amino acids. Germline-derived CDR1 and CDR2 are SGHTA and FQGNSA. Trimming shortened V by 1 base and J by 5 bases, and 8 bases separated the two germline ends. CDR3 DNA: TGTGCCAGCAGCTTAGGGACAGATTATGGCTACACCTTC. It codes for CASSLGTDYGYTF.

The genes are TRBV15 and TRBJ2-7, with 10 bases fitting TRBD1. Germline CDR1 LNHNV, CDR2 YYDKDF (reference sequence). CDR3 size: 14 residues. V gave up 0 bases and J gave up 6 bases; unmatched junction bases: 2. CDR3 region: CATSRDRDRGEQYF. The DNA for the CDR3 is TGTGCCACCAGCAGAGACAGGGACAGGGGCGAGCAGTACTTC.

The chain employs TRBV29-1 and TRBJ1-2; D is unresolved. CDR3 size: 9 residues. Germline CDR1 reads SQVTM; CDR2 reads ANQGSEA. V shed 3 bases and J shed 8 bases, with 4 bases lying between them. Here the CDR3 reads CSVELGYTF. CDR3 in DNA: TGCAGCGTTGAGTTGGGCTACACCTTC.

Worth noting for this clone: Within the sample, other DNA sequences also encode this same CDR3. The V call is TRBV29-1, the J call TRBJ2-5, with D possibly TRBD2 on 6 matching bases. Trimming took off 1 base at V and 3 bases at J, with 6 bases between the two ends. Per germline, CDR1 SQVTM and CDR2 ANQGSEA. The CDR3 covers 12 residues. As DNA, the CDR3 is TGCAGCGTTGAAGGGGGGGAAGAGACCCAGTACTTC. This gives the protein CSVEGGEETQYF.

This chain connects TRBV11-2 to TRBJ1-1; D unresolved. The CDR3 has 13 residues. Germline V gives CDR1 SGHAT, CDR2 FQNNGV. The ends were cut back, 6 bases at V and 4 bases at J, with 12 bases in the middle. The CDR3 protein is CASRPVGTTEAFF. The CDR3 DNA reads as TGTGCCAGCAGGCCCGTGGGTACCACTGAAGCTTTCTTT.

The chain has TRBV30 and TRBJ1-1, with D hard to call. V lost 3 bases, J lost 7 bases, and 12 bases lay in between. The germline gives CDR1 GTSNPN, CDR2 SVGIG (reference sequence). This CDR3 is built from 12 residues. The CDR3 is CAWRPNWGEAFF. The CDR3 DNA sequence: TGTGCCTGGAGGCCCAACTGGGGTGAAGCTTTCTTT.

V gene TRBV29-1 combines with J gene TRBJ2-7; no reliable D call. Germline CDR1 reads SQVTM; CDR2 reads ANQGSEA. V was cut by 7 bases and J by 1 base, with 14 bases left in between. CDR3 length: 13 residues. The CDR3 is CSAAQGASYEQYF. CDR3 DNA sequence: TGCAGCGCCGCACAAGGCGCTTCCTACGAGCAGTACTTC.

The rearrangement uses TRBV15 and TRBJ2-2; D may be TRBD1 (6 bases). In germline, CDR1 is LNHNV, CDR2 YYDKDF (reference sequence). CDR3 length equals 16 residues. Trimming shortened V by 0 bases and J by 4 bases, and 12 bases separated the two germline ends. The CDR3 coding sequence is TGTGCCACCAGCAGAGAGCCAGGGGCCGGCACCGGGGAGCTGTTTTTT. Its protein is CATSREPGAGTGELFF.

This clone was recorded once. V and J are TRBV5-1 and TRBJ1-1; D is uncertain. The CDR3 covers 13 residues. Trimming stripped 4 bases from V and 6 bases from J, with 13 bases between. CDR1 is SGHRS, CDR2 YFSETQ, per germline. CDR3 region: CASSNHSHSEAFF. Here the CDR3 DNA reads TGCGCCAGCAGCAACCACAGCCATTCTGAAGCTTTCTTT.

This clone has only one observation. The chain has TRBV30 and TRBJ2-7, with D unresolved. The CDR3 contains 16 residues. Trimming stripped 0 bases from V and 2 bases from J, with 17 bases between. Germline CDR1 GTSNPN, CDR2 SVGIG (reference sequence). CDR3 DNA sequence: TGTGCCTGGAGTGTAACCGGGCGGATTTTAACCTACGAGCAGTACTTC. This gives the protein CAWSVTGRILTYEQYF. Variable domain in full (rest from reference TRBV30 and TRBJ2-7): SQTIHQWPATLVQPVGSPLSLECTVEGTSNPNLYWYRQAAGRGLQLLFYSVGIGQISSEVPQNLSASRPQDRQFILSSKKLLLSDSGFYLCAWSVTGRILTYEQYFGPGTRLTVT.

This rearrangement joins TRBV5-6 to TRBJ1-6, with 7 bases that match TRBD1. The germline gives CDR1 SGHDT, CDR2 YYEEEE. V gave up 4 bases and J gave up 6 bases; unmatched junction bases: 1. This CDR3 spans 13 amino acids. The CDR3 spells CASSRDSNSPLHF. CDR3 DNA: TGTGCCAGCAGCCGGGACAGTAATTCACCCCTCCACTTT.

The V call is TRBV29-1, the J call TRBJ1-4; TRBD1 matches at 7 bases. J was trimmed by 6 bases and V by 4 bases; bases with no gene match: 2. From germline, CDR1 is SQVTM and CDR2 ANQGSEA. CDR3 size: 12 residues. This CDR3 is CSVGQGDEKLFF. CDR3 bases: TGCAGCGTTGGGCAGGGGGATGAAAAACTGTTTTTT.

For the CDR3, the DNA is TGCAGCGTAGCAGGGGTGAACATTCAGTACTTC. Residues: CSVAGVNIQYF. This chain connects TRBV29-1 to TRBJ2-4; TRBD1 is a possible D gene (6 bases). CDR1 and CDR2 (germline): SQVTM, ANQGSEA. The CDR3 totals 11 residues. Trimming stripped 6 bases from V and 7 bases from J, with 10 bases between.

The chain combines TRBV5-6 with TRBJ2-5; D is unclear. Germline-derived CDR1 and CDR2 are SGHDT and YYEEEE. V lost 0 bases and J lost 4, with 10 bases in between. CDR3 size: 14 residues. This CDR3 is CASSLVGRPETQYF. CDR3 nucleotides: TGTGCCAGCAGCTTGGTTGGCCGCCCAGAGACCCAGTACTTC.

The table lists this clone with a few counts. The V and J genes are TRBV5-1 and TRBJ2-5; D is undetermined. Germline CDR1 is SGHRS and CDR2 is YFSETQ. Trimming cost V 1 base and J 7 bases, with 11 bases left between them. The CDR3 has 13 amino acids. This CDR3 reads CASSLTGLGTQYF. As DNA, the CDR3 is TGCGCCAGCAGCTTGACTGGGCTCGGGACCCAGTACTTC.